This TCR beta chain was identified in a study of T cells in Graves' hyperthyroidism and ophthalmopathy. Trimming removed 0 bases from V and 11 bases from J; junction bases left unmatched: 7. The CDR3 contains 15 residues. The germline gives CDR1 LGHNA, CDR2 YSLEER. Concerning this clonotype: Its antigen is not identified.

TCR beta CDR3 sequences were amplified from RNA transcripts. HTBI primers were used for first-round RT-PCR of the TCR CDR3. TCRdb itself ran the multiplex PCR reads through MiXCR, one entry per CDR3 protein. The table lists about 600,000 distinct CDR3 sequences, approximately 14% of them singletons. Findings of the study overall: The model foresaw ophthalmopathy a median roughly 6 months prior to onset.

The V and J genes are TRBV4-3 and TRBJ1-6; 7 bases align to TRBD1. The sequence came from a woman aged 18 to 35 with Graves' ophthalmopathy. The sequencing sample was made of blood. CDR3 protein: CASSQEGGGQTPLHF. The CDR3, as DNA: TGCGCCAGCAGCCAAGAAGGAGGGGGCCAGACACCCCTCCACTTT.